The 20 T cell receptor beta chains below all came from one sample that was sequenced in a study of identical twins. TCRdb redid the calling of the 5' RACE reads with MiXCR, one entry per CDR3 protein. The sample comprises roughly 540,000 distinct CDR3 sequences, 20% to 25% of which are singletons, and roughly 0.91% rests with the top ten. The same specimen was also included in a second study, on T cells expressing NK-cell markers.

Sequencing used CD4+ T cells sorted from blood. All receptors derive from a woman between 18 and 30 years old in good health.

The chain combines TRBV21-1 with TRBJ1-1. TRBV21-1 corresponds to a pseudogene. The CDR3 contains 16 residues. The CDR3 spells CASSKARTSWNTEAFF. The CDR3 DNA reads as TGTGCCAGCAGCAAAGCGCGCACCAGCTGGAACACTGAAGCTTTCTTT.

This clonotype has just a few counts. The chain has TRBV19 and TRBJ2-1; tentatively, D is TRBD2 (7 bases). V lost 3 bases and J lost 4, with 28 bases in between. The CDR3 has 20 amino acids. Germline V gives CDR1 LNHDA, CDR2 SQIVND (reference sequence). In nucleotides, the CDR3 is TGTGCCAGTAGTATTGAGGGGGGGACCTCCAACATGGGGCGTTACAATGAGCAGTTCTTC. Amino acids: CASSIEGGTSNMGRYNEQFF.

This clonotype has only a few counts. The chain carries TRBV20-1 and TRBJ2-3; 7 nucleotides align to TRBD2. V trimming: 3 bases; J trimming: 2 bases; junction bases outside the gene matches: 5. CDR1 is DFQATT, CDR2 SNEGSKA, per germline (reference sequence). The CDR3 loop spans 14 amino acids. CDR3 DNA: TGCAGTGCTAGGCCTAGCGGTTTCACAGATACGCAGTATTTT. This gives the protein CSARPSGFTDTQYF.

This clonotype was detected a few times. This chain connects TRBV20-1 to TRBJ1-1; the D gene is possibly TRBD1 (5 bases). The CDR3 totals 11 residues. Germline CDR1 DFQATT, CDR2 SNEGSKA (reference sequence). V gave up 3 bases and J gave up 8 bases, with 10 bases separating them. CDR3 bases: TGCAGTGCTAGTCCCAGGGCGGAAGCTTTCTTT. This gives the protein CSASPRAEAFF.

The chain carries TRBV9 and TRBJ2-6; D gene uncertain. The CDR3 spans 15 residues. Germline CDR1 SGDLS, CDR2 YYNGEE. Trimming stripped 6 bases from V and 0 bases from J, with 10 bases between. The CDR3 reads CASTERGSGANVLTF. Written as DNA, the CDR3 is TGTGCCAGCACGGAGCGTGGCTCTGGGGCCAACGTCCTGACTTTC. The variable domain in full, with the rest retrieved from reference TRBV9 and TRBJ2-6, is DSGVTQTPKHLITATGQRVTLRCSPRSGDLSVYWYQQSLDQGLQFLIQYYNGEERAKGNILERFSAQQFPDLHSELNLSSLELGDSALYFCASTERGSGANVLTFGAGSRLTVL.

The V gene is TRBV20-1, the J gene TRBJ2-7, with TRBD2 identical over 9 bases. The CDR3 runs 15 residues. J lost 0 bases, V lost 0 bases, and 3 bases had no gene match. CDR1 and CDR2 (germline): DFQATT, SNEGSKA (reference sequence). The chain's CDR3 is CSARDLAGSSYEQYF. CDR3 bases: TGCAGTGCTAGAGATCTAGCGGGGTCCTCCTACGAGCAGTACTTC.

The rearrangement uses TRBV12-3 or TRBV12-4 and TRBJ1-1; tentative D call: TRBD1 (6 bases). V lost 6 bases and J 7 bases, leaving 18 bases between the germline ends. There are 14 residues in the CDR3. CDR3 in amino acids: CASRSTGHGLEAFF. In DNA form, the CDR3 reads TGTGCCAGCAGATCGACAGGCCACGGGCTTGAAGCTTTCTTT.

This clonotype was found a few times. The CDR3 DNA reads TGTGCCAGCTCCTCGACAGGAGTCTACACCTTC. This codes for CASSSTGVYTF. The V gene is TRBV18, the J gene TRBJ1-2, with a weak D call TRBD1 (6 bases). The CDR3 spans 11 residues. The germline V and J ends were trimmed by 6 bases and 10 bases, with 12 bases remaining between them. Germline V gene data show CDR1 as KGHSH and CDR2 as LQKENI. The full variable domain, its missing parts supplied by reference TRBV18 and TRBJ1-2, is NAGVMQNPRHLVRRRGQEARLRCSPMKGHSHVYWYRQLPEEGLKFMVYLQKENIIDESGMPKERFSAEFPKEGPSILRIQQVVRGDSAAYFCASSSTGVYTFGSGTRLTVV.

In this sample, this clonotype turned up a few times. The chain links TRBV10-3 to TRBJ2-7; no definite D call. Germline-derived CDR1 and CDR2 are ENHRY and SYGVKD. V gave up 7 bases and J gave up 5 bases, with 15 bases separating them. This CDR3 region has 13 residues. In DNA form, the CDR3 reads TGTGCCATCACCCCCGGCCTAGAGGACGAGCAGTACTTC. Encoded protein: CAITPGLEDEQYF.

This chain links TRBV12-3 or TRBV12-4 with TRBJ2-4, with 9 bases that match TRBD2. The CDR3 loop spans 15 amino acids. V shed 1 base and J 3 bases; nucleotides not matched to a gene: 1. The CDR3 region has the DNA TGTGCCAGCAGTTTAGGAGCGGGGGGCAAAAACATTCAGTACTTC. This encodes CASSLGAGGKNIQYF.

This clonotype was seen repeatedly, ten times or more. The chain recombines TRBV7-9 with TRBJ2-7, with TRBD2 identical over 9 bases. Germline trimming cut 3 bases from V and 3 bases from J; bases unmatched to any gene: 3. Germline V gene lookup returns CDR1 SEHNR and CDR2 FQNEAQ (reference sequence). This CDR3 is built from 14 residues. Here the CDR3 DNA reads TGTGCCAGCAGCTTCGGGACTAGCATCTACGAGCAGTACTTC. It specifies CASSFGTSIYEQYF.

This chain joins TRBV12-3 or TRBV12-4 and TRBJ2-2, with 7 bases fitting TRBD2. V was pared by 6 bases and J by 2 bases, with 9 bases of the junction left unmatched. CDR3 length: 16 amino acids. CDR3 protein: CASSPRLAENTGELFF. CDR3 nucleotide sequence: TGTGCCAGCAGCCCTCGACTAGCAGAAAACACCGGGGAGCTGTTTTTT.

The V call is TRBV20-1, the J call TRBJ2-1; D ambiguous. Trimming removed 0 bases from V and 9 bases from J, with 9 bases in between. CDR1 DFQATT and CDR2 SNEGSKA come from the germline V gene (reference sequence). The CDR3 covers 12 residues. The CDR3 is CSARDKRSEQFF. The DNA of the CDR3 is TGCAGTGCTAGAGATAAACGAAGTGAGCAGTTCTTC.

This sequence joins TRBV5-1 and TRBJ2-7, with TRBD1 identical over 9 bases. With 4 bases clipped from V and 2 bases from J, the junction kept 7 bases outside the gene matches. Germline CDR1 SGHRS, CDR2 YFSETQ. This CDR3 region has 15 residues. DNA for the CDR3: TGCGCCAGCAGCCCGGGACAGGGTTGGACCTACGAGCAGTACTTC. Residues: CASSPGQGWTYEQYF.

This sequence joins TRBV27 and TRBJ1-6; D is ambiguous. The ends were cut back, 5 bases at V and 5 bases at J, with 13 bases in the middle. CDR3 size: 15 residues. Per germline, CDR1 MNHEY and CDR2 SMNVEV (reference sequence). CDR3 sequence: CASSITAVHNSPLHF. CDR3 DNA: TGTGCCAGCAGTATCACAGCTGTGCATAATTCACCCCTCCACTTT.

This clonotype was counted a few times. The chain recombines TRBV5-1 with TRBJ1-1, with D uncertain. Per germline, CDR1 SGHRS and CDR2 YFSETQ. This CDR3 is built from 11 residues. V lost 0 bases and J lost 6, with 3 bases in between. CDR3 bases: TGCGCCAGCAGCTTGGATGCTGAAGCTTTCTTT. Protein: CASSLDAEAFF.

V gene TRBV20-1 combines with J gene TRBJ2-7; TRBD2 matches at 10 bases. The germline V gene has CDR1 DFQATT and CDR2 SNEGSKA (reference sequence). The CDR3 is 17 residues long. With 1 base clipped from V and 2 bases from J, the junction kept 11 bases outside the gene matches. Written as DNA, the CDR3 is TGCAGTGCTAGAGCGCCGTCTAGCGGGAGAGACCCCTACGAGCAGTACTTC. Translated: CSARAPSSGRDPYEQYF.

This clonotype has only a few counts. CDR3 nucleotide sequence: TGCAGCGCCCGGACAGGGGCGGGAGATACGCAGTATTTT. Translated, it gives CSARTGAGDTQYF. The V call is TRBV29-1, the J call TRBJ2-3; 9 bases align to TRBD1. CDR3 length: 13 residues. J lost 5 bases, V lost 7 bases, and 7 bases had no gene match. Per the germline V gene, CDR1 is SQVTM and CDR2 is ANQGSEA.

The chain has TRBV6-2 or TRBV6-3 and TRBJ2-4; TRBD2 might be the D (7 bases). CDR1 is MNHEY, CDR2 SVGEGT, per germline. This CDR3 region has 15 residues. V was clipped by 5 bases and J by 0 bases, with 11 bases between them. The CDR3 is CASSRGAPAKNIQYF. CDR3 DNA sequence: TGTGCCAGCAGTCGGGGGGCCCCAGCCAAAAACATTCAGTACTTC.

Note on this clonotype: One end of the junction varies from germline; a read error may be responsible. The CDR3 spells CACSFRPGVSGGANEQFF. The CDR3 region has the DNA TGTGCCTGCAGTTTTCGCCCGGGAGTTAGCGGGGGGGCAAATGAGCAGTTCTTC. The rearrangement uses TRBV12-3 or TRBV12-4 and TRBJ2-1; 11 bases fit TRBD2. CDR3 length: 18 amino acids.